Presented here are 9 T cell receptor beta chains from one specimen sequenced in a study of T-cell reconstitution after alpha-beta-depleted transplantation in children. Unique molecular identifiers were built into the TCRbeta library. TCRdb recomputed calls from the PCR reads with MiXCR, one row per CDR3 protein. Here the sample spans about 540,000 distinct CDR3 sequences, about 17% being singletons. The sequences come from PBMCs from the stem cell graft donor, collected from the stem cell graft. These receptors were taken from a human donor who donated a stem cell graft to a child with acute lymphoblastic leukemia.

This clonotype turned up a few times. The chain has TRBV5-1 and TRBJ2-7, with D perhaps TRBD2 (6 bases). The CDR3 loop spans 14 amino acids. V was pared by 4 bases and J by 0 bases, with 11 bases between. CDR1 is SGHRS, CDR2 YFSETQ, per germline. The CDR3 DNA is TGCGCCAGCAGCCCCCGGGGGAACTCCTACGAGCAGTACTTC. Protein: CASSPRGNSYEQYF. Full variable domain (missing parts from reference TRBV5-1 and TRBJ2-7): KAGVTQTPRYLIKTRGQQVTLSCSPISGHRSVSWYQQTPGQGLQFLFEYFSETQRNKGNFPGRFSGRQFSNSRSEMNVSTLELGDSALYLCASSPRGNSYEQYFGPGTRLTVT.

In this sample, this clonotype turned up a few times. J is TRBJ1-2 and V is TRBV2; perhaps TRBD1 as D (6 bases). V was shortened by 5 bases and J by 3 bases, with 16 bases between the two germline ends. CDR3 length: 15 amino acids. The V gene's germline CDR1 is SNHLY and CDR2 FYNNEI. As DNA, the CDR3 is TGTGCCAGCAGTCTTGAGACGGGGGCCGACTATGGCTACACCTTC. As protein: CASSLETGADYGYTF. Together with reference TRBV2 and TRBJ1-2, the CDR3 gives the full variable domain: EPEVTQTPSHQVTQMGQEVILRCVPISNHLYFYWYRQILGQKVEFLVSFYNNEISEKSEIFDDQFSVERPDGSNFTLKIRSTKLEDSAMYFCASSLETGADYGYTFGSGTRLTVV.

This clonotype was counted only a few times. The chain uses TRBV6-1 and TRBJ1-5; D is uncertain. Trimming removed 6 bases at V and 2 bases at J, with 8 bases between. The CDR3 runs to 13 residues. CDR1 and CDR2 (germline): MNHNS, SASEGT. This CDR3 is CASRAGGNQPQHF. CDR3 coding DNA: TGTGCCAGCAGGGCTGGTGGCAATCAGCCCCAGCATTTT.

V gene TRBV9 combines with J gene TRBJ2-1, with D possibly being TRBD2 (6 bases). This CDR3 is built from 20 residues. CDR1 is SGDLS and CDR2 is YYNGEE in the germline V gene. The ends were cut back, 3 bases at V and 0 bases at J, with 25 bases in the middle. This CDR3 is CASSASRRIADLSSYNEQFF. Written as DNA, the CDR3 is TGTGCCAGCAGCGCCTCCAGGCGTATAGCGGACCTTAGCTCCTACAATGAGCAGTTCTTC.

This chain connects TRBV12-3 or TRBV12-4 to TRBJ2-5; 8 bases are shared with TRBD1. V gave up 6 bases and J gave up 1 base; unmatched junction bases: 4. The CDR3 has 14 amino acids. CDR3 nucleotides: TGTGCCAGCAGACACGACAGGGGCCAAGAGACCCAGTACTTC. Protein: CASRHDRGQETQYF.

The rearrangement uses TRBV12-5 and TRBJ2-1, with TRBD2 as a possible D gene (6 bases). The ends were cut back, 4 bases at V and 10 bases at J, with 14 bases in the middle. The CDR3 extends over 13 amino acids. Germline values: CDR1 LGHNT, CDR2 FRNRAP. CDR3 region: CASGSWGETEQFF. In nucleotides, the CDR3 is TGTGCTAGTGGTTCCTGGGGGGAGACGGAGCAGTTCTTC. Looking up the rest from reference TRBV12-5 and TRBJ2-1 gives the full variable domain: DARVTQTPRHKVTEMGQEVTMRCQPILGHNTVFWYRQTMMQGLELLAYFRNRAPLDDSGMPKDRFSAEMPDATLATLKIQPSEPRDSAVYFCASGSWGETEQFFGPGTRLTVL.

This clonotype was seen a few times. The rearrangement joins TRBV20-1 to TRBJ1-4, with D perhaps matching TRBD1 (5 bases). Trimming left V 6 bases short and J 8 bases short, with 25 bases between. CDR1 and CDR2 from the germline V gene are DFQATT and SNEGSKA (reference sequence). The CDR3 has 16 amino acids. Here the CDR3 DNA reads TGCAGTGCCTCCGACCATTCAAAGGGACTGGGAGAAAAACTGTTTTTT. Residues: CSASDHSKGLGEKLFF.

CDR3: CASRPGRLNSPLHF. As DNA, the CDR3 is TGTGCCAGCAGACCGGGACGGTTGAATTCACCCCTCCACTTT. The chain links TRBV28 to TRBJ1-6; a possible D gene is TRBD1 (5 bases). The CDR3 contains 14 residues. Germline V lookup: CDR1 MDHEN, CDR2 SYDVKM. Trimming removed 6 bases at V and 7 bases at J, with 13 bases between.

The genes are TRBV5-1 and TRBJ2-2; 10 bases match TRBD2. Germline assignment: CDR1 SGHRS and CDR2 YFSETQ. V dropped 4 bases and J dropped 0; count of bases not matched to a gene: 3. The CDR3 totals 16 residues. The CDR3 region is CASSPGLAANTGELFF. The CDR3 DNA follows: TGCGCCAGCAGCCCCGGACTAGCGGCGAACACCGGGGAGCTGTTTTTT.